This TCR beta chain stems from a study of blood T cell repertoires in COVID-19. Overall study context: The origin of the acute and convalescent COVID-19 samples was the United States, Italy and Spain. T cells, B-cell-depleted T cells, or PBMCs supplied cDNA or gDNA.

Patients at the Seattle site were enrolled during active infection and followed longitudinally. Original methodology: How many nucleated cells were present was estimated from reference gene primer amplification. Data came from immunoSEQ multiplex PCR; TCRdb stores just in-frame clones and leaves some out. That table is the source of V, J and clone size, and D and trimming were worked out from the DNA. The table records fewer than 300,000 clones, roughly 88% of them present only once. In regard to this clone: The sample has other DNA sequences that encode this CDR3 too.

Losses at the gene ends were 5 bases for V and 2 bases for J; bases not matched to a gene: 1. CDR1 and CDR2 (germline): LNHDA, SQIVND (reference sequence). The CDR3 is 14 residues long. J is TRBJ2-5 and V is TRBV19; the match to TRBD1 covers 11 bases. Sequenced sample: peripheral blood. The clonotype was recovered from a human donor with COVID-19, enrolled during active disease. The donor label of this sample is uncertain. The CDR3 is CASSGTGGQETQYF. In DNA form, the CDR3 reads TGTGCCAGTAGTGGGACAGGGGGACAAGAGACCCAGTACTTC.